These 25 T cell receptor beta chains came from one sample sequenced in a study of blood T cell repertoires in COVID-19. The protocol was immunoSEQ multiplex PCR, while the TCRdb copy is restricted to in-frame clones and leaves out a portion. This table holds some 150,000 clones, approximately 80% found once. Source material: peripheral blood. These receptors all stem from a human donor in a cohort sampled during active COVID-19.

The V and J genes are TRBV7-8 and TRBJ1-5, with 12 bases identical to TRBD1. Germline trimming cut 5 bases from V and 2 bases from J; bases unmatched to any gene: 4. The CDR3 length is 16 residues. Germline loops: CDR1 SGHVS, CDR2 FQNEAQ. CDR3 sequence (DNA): TGTGCCAGCAGCCCGGGACAGGGGGCGGGCAATCAGCCCCAGCATTTT. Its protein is CASSPGQGAGNQPQHF.

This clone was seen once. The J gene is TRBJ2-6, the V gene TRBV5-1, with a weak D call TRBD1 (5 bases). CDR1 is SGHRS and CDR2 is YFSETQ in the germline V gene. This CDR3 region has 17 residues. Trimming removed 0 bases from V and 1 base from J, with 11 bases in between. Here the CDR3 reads CASSLEGIGSGANVLTF. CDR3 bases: TGCGCCAGCAGCTTGGAGGGGATAGGGTCTGGGGCCAACGTCCTGACTTTC.

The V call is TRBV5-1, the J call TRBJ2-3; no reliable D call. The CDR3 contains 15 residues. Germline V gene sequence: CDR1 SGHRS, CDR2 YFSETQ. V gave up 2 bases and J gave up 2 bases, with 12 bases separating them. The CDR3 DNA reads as TGCGCCAGCAGCTTAGGAGTCGTAATCACAGATACGCAGTATTTT. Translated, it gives CASSLGVVITDTQYF.

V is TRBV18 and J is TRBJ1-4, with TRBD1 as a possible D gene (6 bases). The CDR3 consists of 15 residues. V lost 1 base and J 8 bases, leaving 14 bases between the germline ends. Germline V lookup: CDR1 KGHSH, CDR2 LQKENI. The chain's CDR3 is CASSPLHRENEKLFF. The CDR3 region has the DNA TGTGCCAGCTCACCACTTCACAGGGAAAACGAAAAACTGTTTTTT. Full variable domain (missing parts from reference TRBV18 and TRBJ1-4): NAGVMQNPRHLVRRRGQEARLRCSPMKGHSHVYWYRQLPEEGLKFMVYLQKENIIDESGMPKERFSAEFPKEGPSILRIQQVVRGDSAAYFCASSPLHRENEKLFFGSGTQLSVL.

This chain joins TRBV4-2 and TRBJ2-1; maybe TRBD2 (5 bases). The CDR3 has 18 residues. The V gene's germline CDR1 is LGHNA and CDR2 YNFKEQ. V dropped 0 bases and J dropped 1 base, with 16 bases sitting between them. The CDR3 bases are TGTGCCAGCAGCCAAGATTTGCCTACGGGGTATTCCTACAATGAGCAGTTCTTC. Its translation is CASSQDLPTGYSYNEQFF.

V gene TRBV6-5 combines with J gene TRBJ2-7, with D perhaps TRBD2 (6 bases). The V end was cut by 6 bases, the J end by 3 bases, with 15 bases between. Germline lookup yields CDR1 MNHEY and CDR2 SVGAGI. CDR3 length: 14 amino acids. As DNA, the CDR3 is TGTGCCAGCAGCCCCCCCGGGGGTTTCTACGAGCAGTACTTC. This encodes CASSPPGGFYEQYF.

The CDR3 loop is CASGDPGLSDEQFF. Here the CDR3 DNA reads TGTGCCAGTGGCGACCCGGGACTCTCGGATGAGCAGTTCTTC. This chain links TRBV19 with TRBJ2-1, with a weak D call TRBD2 (6 bases). The CDR3 has 14 amino acids. Germline values: CDR1 LNHDA, CDR2 SQIVND (reference sequence). V shed 8 bases and J shed 8 bases, with 19 bases lying between them.

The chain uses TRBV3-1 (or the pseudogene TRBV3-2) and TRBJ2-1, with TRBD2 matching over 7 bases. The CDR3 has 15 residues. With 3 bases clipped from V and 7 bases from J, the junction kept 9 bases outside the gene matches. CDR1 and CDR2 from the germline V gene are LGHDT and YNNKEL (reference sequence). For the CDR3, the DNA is TGTGCCAGCAGCCAGGCCGGGACTATAAGGAATGAGCAGTTCTTC. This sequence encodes CASSQAGTIRNEQFF.

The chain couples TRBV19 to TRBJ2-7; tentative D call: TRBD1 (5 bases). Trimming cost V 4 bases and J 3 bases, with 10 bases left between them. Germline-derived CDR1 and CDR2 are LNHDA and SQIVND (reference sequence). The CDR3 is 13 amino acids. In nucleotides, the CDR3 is TGTGCCAGTAGTACAGGGCCCCGCTACGAGCAGTACTTC. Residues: CASSTGPRYEQYF.

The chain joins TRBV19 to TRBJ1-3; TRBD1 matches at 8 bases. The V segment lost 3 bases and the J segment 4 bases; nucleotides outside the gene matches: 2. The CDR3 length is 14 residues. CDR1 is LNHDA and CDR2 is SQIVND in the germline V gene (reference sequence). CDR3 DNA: TGTGCCAGTAGTATTGACAGGGGAGGAAACACCATATATTTT. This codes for CASSIDRGGNTIYF.

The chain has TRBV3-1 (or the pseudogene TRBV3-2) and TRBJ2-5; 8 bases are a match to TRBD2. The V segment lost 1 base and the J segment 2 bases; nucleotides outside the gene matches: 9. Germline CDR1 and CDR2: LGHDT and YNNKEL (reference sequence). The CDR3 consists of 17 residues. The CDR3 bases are TGTGCCAGCAGCCAAGCCCATCCGGGGGGGCGACAAGAGACCCAGTACTTC. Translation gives CASSQAHPGGRQETQYF.

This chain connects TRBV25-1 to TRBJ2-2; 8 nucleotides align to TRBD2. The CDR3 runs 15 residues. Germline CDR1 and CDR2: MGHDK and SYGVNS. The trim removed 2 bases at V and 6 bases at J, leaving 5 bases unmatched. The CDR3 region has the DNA TGTGCCAGCAGTGAACCGGGGGGGCTGTCCGGGGAGCTGTTTTTT. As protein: CASSEPGGLSGELFF.

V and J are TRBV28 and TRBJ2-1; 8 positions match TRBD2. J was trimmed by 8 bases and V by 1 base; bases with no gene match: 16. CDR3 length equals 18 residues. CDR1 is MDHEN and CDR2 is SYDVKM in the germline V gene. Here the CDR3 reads CASSLSTRWSGGLDEQFF. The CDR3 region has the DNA TGTGCCAGCAGTTTATCAACCCGGTGGAGCGGGGGTTTGGATGAGCAGTTCTTC. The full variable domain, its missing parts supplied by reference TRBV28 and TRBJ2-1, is DVKVTQSSRYLVKRTGEKVFLECVQDMDHENMFWYRQDPGLGLRLIYFSYDVKMKEKGDIPEGYSVSREKKERFSLILESASTNQTSMYLCASSLSTRWSGGLDEQFFGPGTRLTVL.

In nucleotides, the CDR3 is TGTGCCAGCAGCTTGCAGGGACAGAGGGAGCCCCAGCATTTT. Translation: CASSLQGQREPQHF. The chain recombines TRBV5-4 with TRBJ1-5, with 7 bases lining up with TRBD1. The germline V gene has CDR1 SGHNT and CDR2 YYREEE (reference sequence). J lost 8 bases, V lost 1 base, and 6 bases had no gene match. The CDR3 sequence is 14 residues long.

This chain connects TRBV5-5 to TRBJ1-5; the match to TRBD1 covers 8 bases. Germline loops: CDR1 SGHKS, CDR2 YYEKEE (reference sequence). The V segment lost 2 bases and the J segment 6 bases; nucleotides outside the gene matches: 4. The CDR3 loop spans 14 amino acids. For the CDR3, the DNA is TGTGCCAGCAGCTTTGGACAGGGAGGTCAGCCCCAGCATTTT. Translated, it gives CASSFGQGGQPQHF.

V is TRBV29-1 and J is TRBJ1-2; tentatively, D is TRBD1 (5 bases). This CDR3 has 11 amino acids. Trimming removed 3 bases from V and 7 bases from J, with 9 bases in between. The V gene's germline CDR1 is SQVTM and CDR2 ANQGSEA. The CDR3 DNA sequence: TGCAGCGTTGACAGGGTCTTTGGCTACACCTTC. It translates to CSVDRVFGYTF. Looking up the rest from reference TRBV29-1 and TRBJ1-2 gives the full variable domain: SAVISQKPSRDICQRGTSLTIQCQVDSQVTMMFWYRQQPGQSLTLIATANQGSEATYESGFVIDKFPISRPNLTFSTLTVSNMSPEDSSIYLCSVDRVFGYTFGSGTRLTVV.

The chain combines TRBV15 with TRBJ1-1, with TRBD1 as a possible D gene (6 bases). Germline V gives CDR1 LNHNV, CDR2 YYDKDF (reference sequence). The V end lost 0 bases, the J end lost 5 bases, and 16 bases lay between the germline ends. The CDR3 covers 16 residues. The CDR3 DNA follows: TGTGCCACCAGCAGAGACCGGAACAGGGCTGGGACTGAAGCTTTCTTT. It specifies CATSRDRNRAGTEAFF.

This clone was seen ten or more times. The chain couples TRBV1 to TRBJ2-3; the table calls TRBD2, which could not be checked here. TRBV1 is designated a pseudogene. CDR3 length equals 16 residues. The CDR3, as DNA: TGCACCAGCAGCCACCGGGCTAGCGGGGGAAGAGATACGCAGTATTTT. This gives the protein CTSSHRASGGRDTQYF.

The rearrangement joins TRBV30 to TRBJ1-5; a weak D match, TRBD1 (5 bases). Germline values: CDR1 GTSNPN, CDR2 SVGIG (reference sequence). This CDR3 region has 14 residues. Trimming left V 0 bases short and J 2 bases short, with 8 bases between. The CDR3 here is CAWSVPQGNQPQHF. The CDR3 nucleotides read TGTGCCTGGAGTGTACCACAGGGCAATCAGCCCCAGCATTTT.

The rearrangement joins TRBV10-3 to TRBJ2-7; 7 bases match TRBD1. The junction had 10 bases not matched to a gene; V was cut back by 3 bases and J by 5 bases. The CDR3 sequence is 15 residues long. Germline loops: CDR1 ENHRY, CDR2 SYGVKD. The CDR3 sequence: CAISELQGRSHEQYF. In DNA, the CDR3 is TGTGCCATCAGTGAACTACAGGGGAGATCCCACGAGCAGTACTTC.

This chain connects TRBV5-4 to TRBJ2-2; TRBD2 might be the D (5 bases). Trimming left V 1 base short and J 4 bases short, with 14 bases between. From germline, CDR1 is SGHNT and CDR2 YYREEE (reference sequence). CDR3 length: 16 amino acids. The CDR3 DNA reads TGTGCCAGCAGCTTGAGGAGTGGCGCGGGCACCGGGGAGCTGTTTTTT. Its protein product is CASSLRSGAGTGELFF.

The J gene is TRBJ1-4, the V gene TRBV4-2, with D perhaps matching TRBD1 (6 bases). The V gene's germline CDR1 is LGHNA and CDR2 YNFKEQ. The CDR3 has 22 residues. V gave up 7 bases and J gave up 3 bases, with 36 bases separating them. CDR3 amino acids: CASTQTGRGPRVRAGANEKLFF. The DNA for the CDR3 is TGTGCCAGCACCCAGACAGGCCGCGGGCCGCGGGTACGGGCAGGCGCTAATGAAAAACTGTTTTTT.

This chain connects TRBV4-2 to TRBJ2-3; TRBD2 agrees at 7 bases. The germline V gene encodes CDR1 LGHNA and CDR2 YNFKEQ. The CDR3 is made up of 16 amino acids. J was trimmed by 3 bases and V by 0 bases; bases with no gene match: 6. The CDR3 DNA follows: TGTGCCAGCAGCCAAGAGCCAAGCGGGGTAACAGATACGCAGTATTTT. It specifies CASSQEPSGVTDTQYF.

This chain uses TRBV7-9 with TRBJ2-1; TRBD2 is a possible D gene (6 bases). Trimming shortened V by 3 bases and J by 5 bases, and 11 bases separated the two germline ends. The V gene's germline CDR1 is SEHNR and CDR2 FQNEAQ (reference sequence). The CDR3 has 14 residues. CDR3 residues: CASSFSGTHNEQFF. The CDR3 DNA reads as TGTGCCAGCAGCTTCAGTGGGACTCACAATGAGCAGTTCTTC. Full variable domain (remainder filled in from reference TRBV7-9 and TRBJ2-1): DTGVSQNPRHKITKRGQNVTFRCDPISEHNRLYWYRQTLGQGPEFLTYFQNEAQLEKSRLLSDRFSAERPKGSFSTLEIQRTEQGDSAMYLCASSFSGTHNEQFFGPGTRLTVL.

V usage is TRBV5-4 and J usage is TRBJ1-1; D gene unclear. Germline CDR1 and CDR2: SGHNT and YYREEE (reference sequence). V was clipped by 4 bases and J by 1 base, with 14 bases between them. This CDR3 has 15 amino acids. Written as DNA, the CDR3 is TGTGCCAGCAGCCCTACGGGATTCGGGAACACTGAAGCTTTCTTT. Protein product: CASSPTGFGNTEAFF.